This is a list of T cell receptor beta chains from one sample in a study of CD8 T cells in Susac syndrome. TCRdb re-called the immunoSEQ multiplex PCR reads with MiXCR, one entry per CDR3 protein. This sample carries approximately 130,000 distinct CDR3 sequences, around 95% of them seen once, and the ten largest clones take 0.095% to 0.1%. What was sequenced was CD4+ T cells from PBMCs. The receptors were gathered from a human donor in good health. Each CDR3 is given with its conserved first and last residue. The D gene is left open where the match is weak. Size is omitted from some rows. Given values are once, few, many or a class for expanded clones.

d_call: -; j_call: TRBJ1-6; clone_size: -; v_call: TRBV20-1; cdr3_aa: CSARDLGTNSPLHF; cdr3_nt: TGCAGTGCTAGAGATTTAGGGACTAATTCACCCCTCCACTTT
d_call: TRBD1; j_call: TRBJ1-2; clone_size: few; v_call: TRBV7-2; cdr3_aa: CASSLFGQGRGYTF; cdr3_nt: TGTGCCAGCAGCTTATTCGGACAGGGTCGAGGCTACACCTTC
d_call: -; j_call: TRBJ2-6; clone_size: -; v_call: TRBV27; cdr3_aa: CASGISGANVLTF; cdr3_nt: TGTGCCAGCGGGATATCTGGGGCCAACGTCCTGACTTTC
d_call: TRBD1; j_call: TRBJ1-5; clone_size: -; v_call: TRBV28; cdr3_aa: CASRPPDRVGQPQHF; cdr3_nt: TGTGCCAGCAGACCACCTGACAGGGTGGGCCAGCCCCAGCATTTT
d_call: TRBD2; j_call: TRBJ2-3; clone_size: -; v_call: TRBV6-5; cdr3_aa: CASSYDFFGTSAGDTQYF; cdr3_nt: TGTGCCAGCAGTTACGATTTTTTTGGGACTAGCGCCGGAGATACGCAGTATTTT
d_call: -; j_call: TRBJ1-1; clone_size: -; v_call: TRBV3-1; cdr3_aa: CASSQEGQRTEAFF; cdr3_nt: TGTGCCAGCAGCCAAGAAGGACAACGCACTGAAGCTTTCTTT
d_call: -; j_call: TRBJ2-2; clone_size: -; v_call: TRBV7-6; cdr3_aa: CASSLASPQMTGELFF; cdr3_nt: TGTGCCAGCAGCTTAGCGTCTCCACAGATGACCGGGGAGCTGTTTTTT
d_call: -; j_call: TRBJ1-3; clone_size: -; v_call: TRBV7-2; cdr3_aa: CASSLGGGIAGNTIYF; cdr3_nt: TGTGCCAGCAGCTTAGGTGGCGGGATCGCTGGAAACACCATATATTTT
d_call: -; j_call: TRBJ2-7; clone_size: -; v_call: TRBV11-2; cdr3_aa: CASSPTTVYEQYF; cdr3_nt: TGTGCCAGCAGCCCCACGACTGTTTACGAGCAGTACTTC
d_call: TRBD2; j_call: TRBJ2-7; clone_size: -; v_call: TRBV7-8; cdr3_aa: CASSSGTTQYF; cdr3_nt: TGTGCCAGCAGCTCGGGGACTACACAGTACTTC
d_call: -; j_call: TRBJ2-7; clone_size: -; v_call: TRBV7-2; cdr3_aa: CASSPRALLYEQYF; cdr3_nt: TGTGCCAGCAGCCCGCGGGCCCTTCTTTACGAGCAGTACTTC
d_call: TRBD2; j_call: TRBJ2-5; clone_size: -; v_call: TRBV30; cdr3_aa: CAWSSTRTRGHQETQYF; cdr3_nt: TGTGCCTGGAGTTCAACCCGGACTAGGGGACACCAAGAGACCCAGTACTTC
d_call: -; j_call: TRBJ2-7; clone_size: -; v_call: TRBV30; cdr3_aa: CAWSVRVGPYLYEQYF; cdr3_nt: TGTGCCTGGAGTGTACGGGTGGGGCCCTACCTTTACGAGCAGTACTTC
d_call: TRBD1; j_call: TRBJ1-4; clone_size: -; v_call: TRBV10-3; cdr3_aa: CAISEHGTGEREKLFF; cdr3_nt: TGTGCCATCAGTGAGCATGGGACAGGAGAGAGAGAAAAACTGTTTTTT
d_call: -; j_call: TRBJ1-5; clone_size: -; v_call: TRBV6-2/TRBV6-3; cdr3_aa: CASSYFADVEPQHF; cdr3_nt: TGTGCCAGCAGTTACTTCGCGGATGTCGAGCCCCAGCATTTT
d_call: -; j_call: TRBJ2-4; clone_size: -; v_call: TRBV3-1; cdr3_aa: CASSPIHGGAKNIQYF; cdr3_nt: TGTGCCAGCAGCCCAATACACGGCGGGGCGAAAAACATTCAGTACTTC
d_call: -; j_call: TRBJ1-5; clone_size: -; v_call: TRBV6-5; cdr3_aa: CASSPSAGSQPQHF; cdr3_nt: TGTGCCAGCAGCCCCTCGGCTGGCTCCCAGCCCCAGCATTTT
d_call: -; j_call: TRBJ2-3; clone_size: -; v_call: TRBV12-3/TRBV12-4; cdr3_aa: CASSLGGSVTDTQYF; cdr3_nt: TGTGCCAGCAGTTTGGGCGGGTCGGTTACAGATACGCAGTATTTT
d_call: -; j_call: TRBJ1-1; clone_size: -; v_call: TRBV30; cdr3_aa: CAWRFATEAFF; cdr3_nt: TGTGCCTGGAGGTTTGCCACTGAAGCTTTCTTT
d_call: -; j_call: TRBJ2-5; clone_size: -; v_call: TRBV29-1; cdr3_aa: CSVNPSETQYF; cdr3_nt: TGCAGCGTCAATCCAAGTGAGACCCAGTACTTC
d_call: TRBD1; j_call: TRBJ1-4; clone_size: -; v_call: TRBV7-9; cdr3_aa: CASSGRQGSNEKLFF; cdr3_nt: TGTGCCAGCAGCGGTCGACAGGGTAGCAATGAAAAACTGTTTTTT
d_call: TRBD2; j_call: TRBJ2-1; clone_size: once; v_call: TRBV29-1; cdr3_aa: CSVWSSGLMNEQFF; cdr3_nt: TGCAGCGTGTGGTCTAGCGGGTTAATGAATGAGCAGTTCTTC
d_call: -; j_call: TRBJ2-5; clone_size: -; v_call: TRBV5-1; cdr3_aa: CASNLGANREETQYF; cdr3_nt: TGCGCCAGCAACTTGGGGGCAAACAGGGAAGAGACCCAGTACTTC
d_call: -; j_call: TRBJ1-1; clone_size: -; v_call: TRBV19; cdr3_aa: CASSMLGAEAFF; cdr3_nt: TGTGCCAGTAGTATGTTGGGAGCTGAAGCTTTCTTT
d_call: TRBD2; j_call: TRBJ2-3; clone_size: -; v_call: TRBV20-1; cdr3_aa: CSARDHGTSPDTQYF; cdr3_nt: TGCAGTGCTAGAGATCACGGGACTAGCCCAGATACGCAGTATTTT
d_call: -; j_call: TRBJ2-7; clone_size: -; v_call: TRBV7-9; cdr3_aa: CASSLGGAGEQYF; cdr3_nt: TGTGCCAGCAGCTTAGGAGGGGCGGGAGAGCAGTACTTC
d_call: TRBD2; j_call: TRBJ2-1; clone_size: -; v_call: TRBV27; cdr3_aa: CASGASGESYNEQFF; cdr3_nt: TGTGCCAGCGGGGCTAGCGGAGAATCCTACAATGAGCAGTTCTTC
d_call: TRBD1; j_call: TRBJ1-2; clone_size: -; v_call: TRBV20-1; cdr3_aa: CSARGQGNNYGYTF; cdr3_nt: TGCAGTGCTAGAGGACAGGGAAACAACTATGGCTACACCTTC
d_call: TRBD1; j_call: TRBJ1-3; clone_size: -; v_call: TRBV7-2; cdr3_aa: CASSLAQGSGNTIYF; cdr3_nt: TGTGCCAGCAGCTTAGCACAGGGGTCTGGAAACACCATATATTTT
d_call: -; j_call: TRBJ2-7; clone_size: -; v_call: TRBV20-1; cdr3_aa: CSAKGSGGTFYEQYF; cdr3_nt: TGCAGTGCTAAGGGTAGCGGAGGGACGTTCTACGAGCAGTACTTC
d_call: TRBD1; j_call: TRBJ1-3; clone_size: -; v_call: TRBV18; cdr3_aa: CASSPQAGTDENTIYF; cdr3_nt: TGTGCCAGCTCACCACAGGCAGGGACAGATGAAAACACCATATATTTT
d_call: -; j_call: TRBJ2-3; clone_size: -; v_call: TRBV3-1; cdr3_aa: CASSQVLDADTDTQYF; cdr3_nt: TGTGCCAGCAGCCAAGTGCTAGATGCGGACACAGATACGCAGTATTTT
d_call: -; j_call: TRBJ2-7; clone_size: -; v_call: TRBV6-5; cdr3_aa: CASSYSRGVGRDSEQYF; cdr3_nt: TGTGCCAGCAGTTACTCGAGGGGGGTCGGGAGGGACAGCGAGCAGTACTTC
d_call: -; j_call: TRBJ2-3; clone_size: -; v_call: TRBV19; cdr3_aa: CASSISGGGGTDTQYF; cdr3_nt: TGTGCCAGTAGTATATCGGGCGGAGGCGGGACAGATACGCAGTATTTT
d_call: -; j_call: TRBJ2-5; clone_size: -; v_call: TRBV3-1; cdr3_aa: CASSQDRGTQYF; cdr3_nt: TGTGCCAGCAGCCAAGATAGGGGGACCCAGTACTTC
d_call: -; j_call: TRBJ2-3; clone_size: -; v_call: TRBV7-9; cdr3_aa: CASSPGLGQGSTDTQYF; cdr3_nt: TGTGCCAGCAGCCCAGGACTAGGACAGGGAAGCACAGATACGCAGTATTTT
d_call: TRBD2; j_call: TRBJ2-1; clone_size: -; v_call: TRBV12-3/TRBV12-4; cdr3_aa: CASTGLANVSYNEQFF; cdr3_nt: TGTGCCAGCACCGGACTAGCGAACGTTTCCTACAATGAGCAGTTCTTC
d_call: -; j_call: TRBJ2-3; clone_size: -; v_call: TRBV28; cdr3_aa: CASSPSGPDTQYF; cdr3_nt: TGTGCCAGCAGCCCCTCGGGTCCAGATACGCAGTATTTT
d_call: -; j_call: TRBJ1-3; clone_size: -; v_call: TRBV29-1; cdr3_aa: CSVGADSSGNTIYF; cdr3_nt: TGCAGCGTTGGGGCAGACTCCTCTGGAAACACCATATATTTT
d_call: -; j_call: TRBJ2-1; clone_size: -; v_call: TRBV24-1; cdr3_aa: CATSDLGGARGSGTKQFF; cdr3_nt: TGTGCCACCAGTGATCTGGGGGGGGCTCGCGGTAGCGGAACAAAGCAGTTCTTC
d_call: -; j_call: TRBJ2-1; clone_size: -; v_call: TRBV19; cdr3_aa: CASSTQRGTEQFF; cdr3_nt: TGTGCCAGTAGTACCCAAAGGGGCACCGAGCAGTTCTTC
d_call: -; j_call: TRBJ1-2; clone_size: -; v_call: TRBV7-6; cdr3_aa: CASSIEVLSNYGYTF; cdr3_nt: TGTGCCAGCAGTATAGAGGTCCTCTCTAACTATGGCTACACCTTC
d_call: -; j_call: TRBJ2-1; clone_size: -; v_call: TRBV25-1; cdr3_aa: CASSSQPGGRSSYNEQFF; cdr3_nt: TGTGCCAGCAGTTCCCAGCCAGGAGGAAGGAGCTCCTACAATGAGCAGTTCTTC
d_call: TRBD2; j_call: TRBJ2-3; clone_size: -; v_call: TRBV5-4; cdr3_aa: CASRTSGTIDTQYF; cdr3_nt: TGTGCCAGCAGGACTAGCGGGACTATAGATACGCAGTATTTT
d_call: -; j_call: TRBJ1-1; clone_size: -; v_call: TRBV19; cdr3_aa: CASSSRGSMNTEAFF; cdr3_nt: TGTGCCAGTAGTTCCCGGGGTAGTATGAACACTGAAGCTTTCTTT
d_call: TRBD1; j_call: TRBJ1-5; clone_size: -; v_call: TRBV18; cdr3_aa: CASSPPGDRVQPQHF; cdr3_nt: TGTGCCAGCTCACCACCGGGGGACAGGGTCCAGCCCCAGCATTTT
d_call: -; j_call: TRBJ1-4; clone_size: -; v_call: TRBV19; cdr3_aa: CASSTGPGATNEKLFF; cdr3_nt: TGTGCCAGTAGTACCGGGCCGGGTGCAACTAATGAAAAACTGTTTTTT